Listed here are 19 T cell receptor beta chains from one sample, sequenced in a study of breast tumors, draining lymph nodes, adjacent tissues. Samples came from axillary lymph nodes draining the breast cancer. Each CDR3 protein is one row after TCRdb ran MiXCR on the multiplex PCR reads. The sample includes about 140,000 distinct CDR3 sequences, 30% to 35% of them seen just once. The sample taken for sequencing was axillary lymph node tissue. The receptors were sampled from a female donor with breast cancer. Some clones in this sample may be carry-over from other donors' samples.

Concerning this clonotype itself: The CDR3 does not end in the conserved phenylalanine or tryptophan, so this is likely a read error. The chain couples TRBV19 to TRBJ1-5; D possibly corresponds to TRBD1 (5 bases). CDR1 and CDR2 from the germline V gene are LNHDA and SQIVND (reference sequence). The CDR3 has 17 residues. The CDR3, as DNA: TGTGCCAGTAGTATATCCTCGGGGCCCGATAGCAATCGGCCCCAGCATCTT. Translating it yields CASSISSGPDSNRPQHL.

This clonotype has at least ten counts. The CDR3 sequence is CASSLDLPTDTQYF. CDR3 nucleotides: TGTGCCAGCAGCTTAGATCTCCCCACAGATACGCAGTATTTT. V is TRBV11-2 and J is TRBJ2-3, with D hard to call. This CDR3 comprises 14 residues. The V and J ends lost 0 bases and 2 bases respectively, with 6 bases between them. The V gene's germline CDR1 is SGHAT and CDR2 FQNNGV.

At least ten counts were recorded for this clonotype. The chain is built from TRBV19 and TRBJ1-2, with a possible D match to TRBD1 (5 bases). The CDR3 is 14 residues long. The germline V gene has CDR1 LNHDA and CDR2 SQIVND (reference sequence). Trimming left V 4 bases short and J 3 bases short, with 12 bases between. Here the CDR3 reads CASSTPGRDYGYTF. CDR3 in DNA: TGTGCCAGTAGTACCCCGGGCAGGGACTATGGCTACACCTTC.

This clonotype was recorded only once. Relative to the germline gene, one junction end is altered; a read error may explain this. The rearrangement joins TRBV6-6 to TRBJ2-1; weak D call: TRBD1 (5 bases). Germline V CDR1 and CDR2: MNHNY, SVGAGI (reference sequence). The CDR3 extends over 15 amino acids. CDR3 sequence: CASFMRQTTYKEQFF. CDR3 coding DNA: TGTGCCAGCTTTATGAGACAGACCACCTACAAAGAGCAGTTCTTC.

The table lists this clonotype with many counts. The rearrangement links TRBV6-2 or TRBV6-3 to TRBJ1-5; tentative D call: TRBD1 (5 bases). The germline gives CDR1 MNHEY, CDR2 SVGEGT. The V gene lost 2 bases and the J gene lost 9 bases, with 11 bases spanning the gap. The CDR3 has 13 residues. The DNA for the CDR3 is TGTGCCAGCAGTTACGCCTGGGGCTGGCCCCAGCATTTT. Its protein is CASSYAWGWPQHF.

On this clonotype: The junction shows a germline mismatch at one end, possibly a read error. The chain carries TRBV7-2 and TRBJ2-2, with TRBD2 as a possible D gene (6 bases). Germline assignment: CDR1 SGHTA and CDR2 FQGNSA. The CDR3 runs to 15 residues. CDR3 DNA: TGTGCCAGCAGCTTAGGGCAATCCGCTGGCGGGGAGCTGCTTTTT. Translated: CASSLGQSAGGELLF. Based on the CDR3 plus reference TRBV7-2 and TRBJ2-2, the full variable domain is GAGVSQSPSNKVTEKGKDVELRCDPISGHTALYWYRQSLGQGLEFLIYFQGNSAPDKSGLPSDRFSAERTGGSVSTLTIQRTQQEDSAVYLCASSLGQSAGGELLFGEGSRLTVL.

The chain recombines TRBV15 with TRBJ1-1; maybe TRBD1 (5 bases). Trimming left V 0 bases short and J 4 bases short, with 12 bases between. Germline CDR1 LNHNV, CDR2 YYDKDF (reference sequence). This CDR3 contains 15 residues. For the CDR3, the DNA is TGTGCCACCAGCAGAGATTGGGGCCGGGGCACTGAAGCTTTCTTT. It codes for CATSRDWGRGTEAFF. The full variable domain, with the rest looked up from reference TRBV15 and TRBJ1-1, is DAMVIQNPRYQVTQFGKPVTLSCSQTLNHNVMYWYQQKSSQAPKLLFHYYDKDFNNEADTPDNFQSRRPNTSFCFLDIRSPGLGDTAMYLCATSRDWGRGTEAFFGQGTRLTVV.

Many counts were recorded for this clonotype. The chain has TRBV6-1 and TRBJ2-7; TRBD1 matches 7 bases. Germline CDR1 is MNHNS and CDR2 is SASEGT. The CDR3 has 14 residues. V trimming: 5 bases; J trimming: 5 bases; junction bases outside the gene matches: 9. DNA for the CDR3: TGTGCCAGCAGTCCTAGGGACAGTCAAGACGAGCAGTACTTC. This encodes CASSPRDSQDEQYF.

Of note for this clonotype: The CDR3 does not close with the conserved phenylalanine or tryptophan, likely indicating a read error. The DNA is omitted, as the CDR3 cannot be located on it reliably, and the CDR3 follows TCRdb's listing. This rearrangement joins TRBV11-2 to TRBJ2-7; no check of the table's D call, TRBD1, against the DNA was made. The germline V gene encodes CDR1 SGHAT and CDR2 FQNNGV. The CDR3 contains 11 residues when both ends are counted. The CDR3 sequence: CASSSRTGSGL.

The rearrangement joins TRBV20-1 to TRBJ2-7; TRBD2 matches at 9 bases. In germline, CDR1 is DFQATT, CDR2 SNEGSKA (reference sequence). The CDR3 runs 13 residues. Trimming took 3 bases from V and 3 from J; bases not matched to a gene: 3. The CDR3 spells CSASLSGGYEQYF. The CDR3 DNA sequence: TGCAGTGCTAGCCTTAGCGGGGGCTACGAGCAGTACTTC.

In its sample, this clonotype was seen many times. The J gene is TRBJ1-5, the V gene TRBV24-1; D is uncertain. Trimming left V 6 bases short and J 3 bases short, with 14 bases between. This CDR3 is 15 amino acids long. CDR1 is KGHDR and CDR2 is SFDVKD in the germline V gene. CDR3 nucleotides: TGTGCCACCAGTCCTCCCGGAGGGAACAATCAGCCCCAGCATTTT. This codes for CATSPPGGNNQPQHF.

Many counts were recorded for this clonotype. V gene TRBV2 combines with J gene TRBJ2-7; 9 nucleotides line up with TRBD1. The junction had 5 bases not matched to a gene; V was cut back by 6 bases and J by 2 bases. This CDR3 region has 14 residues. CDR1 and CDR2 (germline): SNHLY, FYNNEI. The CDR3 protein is CASRGGTGTYEQYV. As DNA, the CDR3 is TGTGCCAGCAGGGGGGGGACAGGGACCTACGAGCAGTACGTC.

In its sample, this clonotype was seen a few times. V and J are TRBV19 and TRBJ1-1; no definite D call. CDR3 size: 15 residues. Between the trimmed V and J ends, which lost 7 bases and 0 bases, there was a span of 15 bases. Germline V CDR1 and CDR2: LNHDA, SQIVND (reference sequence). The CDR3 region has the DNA TGTGCCAGTATTTCGTGGGGTGCGATGAACACTGAAGCTTTCTTT. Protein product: CASISWGAMNTEAFF.

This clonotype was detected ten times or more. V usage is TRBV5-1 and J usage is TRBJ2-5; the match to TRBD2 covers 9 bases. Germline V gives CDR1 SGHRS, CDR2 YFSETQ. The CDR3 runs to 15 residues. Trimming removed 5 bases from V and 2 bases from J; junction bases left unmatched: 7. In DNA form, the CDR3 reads TGCGCCAGCAGTTTAAGCGGGGGGTCTCAAGAGACCCAGTACTTC. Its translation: CASSLSGGSQETQYF.

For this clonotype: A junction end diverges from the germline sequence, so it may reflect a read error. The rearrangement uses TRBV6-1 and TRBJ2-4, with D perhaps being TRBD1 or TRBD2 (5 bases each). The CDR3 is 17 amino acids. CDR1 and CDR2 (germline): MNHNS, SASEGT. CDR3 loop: CAISALSGDLAKNIQYF. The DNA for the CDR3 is TGTGCCATCAGTGCTCTATCTGGGGACCTAGCCAAAAACATTCAGTACTTC.

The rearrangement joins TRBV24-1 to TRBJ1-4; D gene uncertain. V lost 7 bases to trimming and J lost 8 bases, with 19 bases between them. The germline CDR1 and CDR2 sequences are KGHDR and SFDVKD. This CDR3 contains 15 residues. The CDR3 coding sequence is TGTGCCACCAGCGACCAGGACGGCCCCCGAGAAAAACTGTTTTTT. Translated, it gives CATSDQDGPREKLFF.

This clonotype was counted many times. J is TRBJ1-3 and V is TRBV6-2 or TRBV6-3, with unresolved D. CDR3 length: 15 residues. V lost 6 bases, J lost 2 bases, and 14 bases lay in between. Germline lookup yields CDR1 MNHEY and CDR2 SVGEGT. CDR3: CASRRPGPAGNTIYF. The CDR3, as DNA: TGTGCCAGCAGAAGACCGGGTCCCGCTGGAAACACCATATATTTT.

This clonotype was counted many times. CDR3 nucleotide sequence: TGTGCCAGCAGGGTGAACACCGACGAGCAGTACTTC. The encoded protein is CASRVNTDEQYF. The chain uses TRBV6-5 and TRBJ2-7; D is unresolved. This CDR3 has 12 residues. V was cut by 6 bases and J by 5 bases, with 11 bases left in between. Germline V gives CDR1 MNHEY, CDR2 SVGAGI.

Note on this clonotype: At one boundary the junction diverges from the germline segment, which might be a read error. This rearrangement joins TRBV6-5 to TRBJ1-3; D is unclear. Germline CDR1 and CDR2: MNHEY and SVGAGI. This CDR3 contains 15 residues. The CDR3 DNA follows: TGTGCCAACAGTTTGGAGAATACCGCTGGAAACACCATATATTTT. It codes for CANSLENTAGNTIYF.